This record concerns one TCR beta chain sequence. The sample comes from a study of blood T cell repertoires in COVID-19. V gave up 1 base and J gave up 8 bases; unmatched junction bases: 8. This CDR3 is 16 amino acids long. Germline assignment: CDR1 SGHRS and CDR2 YFSETQ. Assay: immunoSEQ multiplex PCR; the TCRdb copy retains only in-frame clones and omits some. The table records about 300,000 clones, 85% to 90% of them present only once. The TCR sequence derives from a woman between 45 and 60 years old who had been exposed to COVID-19. This chain uses TRBV5-1 with TRBJ2-1, with 11 bases lining up with TRBD1. Material for sequencing was PBMCs or T cells enriched from blood (not recorded which). The CDR3 DNA reads TGCGCCAGCAGCTTGATTGGACAGGGGGCCAATGATGAGCAGTTCTTC. The encoded protein is CASSLIGQGANDEQFF.